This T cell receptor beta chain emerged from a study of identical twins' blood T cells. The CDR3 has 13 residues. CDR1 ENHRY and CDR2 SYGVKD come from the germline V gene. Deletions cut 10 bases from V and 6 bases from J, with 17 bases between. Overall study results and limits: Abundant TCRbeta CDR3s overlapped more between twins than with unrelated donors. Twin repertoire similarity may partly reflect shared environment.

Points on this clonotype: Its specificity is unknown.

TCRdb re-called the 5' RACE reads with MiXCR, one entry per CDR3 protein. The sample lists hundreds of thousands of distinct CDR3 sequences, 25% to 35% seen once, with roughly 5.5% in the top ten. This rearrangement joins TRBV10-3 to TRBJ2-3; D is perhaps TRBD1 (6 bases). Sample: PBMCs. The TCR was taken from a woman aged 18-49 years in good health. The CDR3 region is CATDRTQGDTQYF. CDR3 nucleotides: TGTGCCACCGACAGGACCCAAGGGGATACGCAGTATTTT.